Below, 3 T cell receptor beta chains from the same sample are listed, as sequenced in a study of blood T cell repertoires in COVID-19. Here immunoSEQ multiplex PCR was the method, and the copy in TCRdb shows in-frame clones only, minus some. The sample records over 70,000 clones, more than 60% being singletons. The sample taken for sequencing was peripheral blood. These TCRs come from a woman aged 80 or over with active or convalescent COVID-19.

The rearrangement uses TRBV29-1 and TRBJ1-1; no reliable D call. Per the germline V gene, CDR1 is SQVTM and CDR2 is ANQGSEA. The CDR3 extends over 12 amino acids. V gave up 7 bases and J gave up 1 base, with 10 bases separating them. CDR3 protein: CSERAGNTEAFF. In nucleotides, the CDR3 is TGCAGCGAGAGAGCAGGGAACACTGAAGCTTTCTTT.

CDR3 region: CAIWEGEGPQHF. DNA for the CDR3: TGTGCCATCTGGGAGGGCGAAGGGCCCCAGCATTTT. The chain has TRBV10-3 and TRBJ1-5; no firm D call. Germline V gene lookup returns CDR1 ENHRY and CDR2 SYGVKD. This CDR3 is 12 amino acids long. Trimming took 8 bases from V and 9 from J, leaving 14 bases between them.

The table lists this clone with a few counts. As DNA, the CDR3 is TGTGCCAGCATTGACAGGGTGGGTGGCTACACCTTC. Residues: CASIDRVGGYTF. The J gene is TRBJ1-2, the V gene TRBV27; 7 nucleotides match TRBD1. V gave up 7 bases and J gave up 7 bases; unmatched junction bases: 6. The CDR3 loop spans 12 amino acids. Germline V gene data show CDR1 as MNHEY and CDR2 as SMNVEV (reference sequence).